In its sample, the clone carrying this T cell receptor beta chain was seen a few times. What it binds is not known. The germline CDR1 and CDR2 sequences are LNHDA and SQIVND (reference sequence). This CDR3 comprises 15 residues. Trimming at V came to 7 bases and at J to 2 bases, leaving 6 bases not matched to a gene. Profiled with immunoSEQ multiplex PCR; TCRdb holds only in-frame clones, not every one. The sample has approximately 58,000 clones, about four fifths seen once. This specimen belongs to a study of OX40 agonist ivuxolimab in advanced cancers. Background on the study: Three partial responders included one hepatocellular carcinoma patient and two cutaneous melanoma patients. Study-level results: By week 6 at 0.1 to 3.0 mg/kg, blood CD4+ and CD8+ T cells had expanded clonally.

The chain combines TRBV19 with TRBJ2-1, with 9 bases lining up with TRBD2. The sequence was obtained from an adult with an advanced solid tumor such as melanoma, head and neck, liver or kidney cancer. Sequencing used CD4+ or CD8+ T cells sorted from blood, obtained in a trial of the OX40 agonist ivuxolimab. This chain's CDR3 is CASTSASGAYNEQFF. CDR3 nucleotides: TGTGCCAGTACGTCGGCTAGCGGGGCCTACAATGAGCAGTTCTTC.